One sample yielded the 11 T cell receptor beta chains listed below, sequenced in a study of beta chain features in type 1 diabetes. Every isolated RNA sample was fully reverse transcribed, so sequencing captured expressed TCRB transcripts. Sequencing was performed with immunoSEQ multiplex PCR; in TCRdb, only in-frame clones are kept and a portion is missing. In the table there are about 350,000 clones, 20% of which are singletons. Sequenced: naive CD4+ T cells from blood. The receptors here all came from a woman under 30 in good health.

In the case of this clone: Other DNA sequences in this sample translate to the same CDR3. This rearrangement joins TRBV30 to TRBJ1-1; D remains ambiguous. In germline, CDR1 is GTSNPN, CDR2 SVGIG (reference sequence). This CDR3 comprises 11 residues. The germline V and J ends were trimmed by 3 bases and 2 bases, with 4 bases remaining between them. For the CDR3, the DNA is TGTGCCTGGAGCCATAACACTGAAGCTTTCTTT. Translated, it gives CAWSHNTEAFF.

This clone was detected a few times. CDR3 in amino acids: CSVGRGTDTIYF. DNA for the CDR3: TGCAGCGTCGGCCGGGGGACAGACACCATATATTTT. The V call is TRBV29-1, the J call TRBJ1-3, with TRBD1 matching over 7 bases. The germline V gene has CDR1 SQVTM and CDR2 ANQGSEA. Unmatched junction bases numbered 7, after V lost 6 bases and J lost 8 bases. The CDR3 length is 12 residues.

This clone was recorded once. The rearrangement uses TRBV9 and TRBJ2-7, with TRBD2 matching 8 bases. Germline V gene data show CDR1 as SGDLS and CDR2 as YYNGEE. The CDR3 extends over 13 amino acids. The V segment lost 6 bases and the J segment 2 bases; nucleotides outside the gene matches: 4. The CDR3 region is CASMQLAAYEQYF. The CDR3 DNA reads as TGTGCCAGCATGCAACTAGCGGCCTACGAGCAGTACTTC.

This clone was seen more than once but under ten times. The CDR3 nucleotides are TGTGCCTGGGGACAGGTGAACACTGAAGCTTTCTTT. This codes for CAWGQVNTEAFF. This chain connects TRBV30 to TRBJ1-1; 7 bases line up with TRBD1. The trim removed 5 bases at V and 0 bases at J, leaving 0 bases unmatched. The CDR3 runs to 12 residues. Germline assignment: CDR1 GTSNPN and CDR2 SVGIG (reference sequence).

This clone was counted between two and nine times. The V and J genes are TRBV7-6 and TRBJ2-7; no clear D gene. CDR1 and CDR2 from the germline V gene are SGHVS and FNYEAQ. Trimming removed 2 bases from V and 2 bases from J, with 16 bases in between. The CDR3 sequence is 16 residues long. In DNA, the CDR3 is TGTGCCAGCAGCTTAATGGGTGGGCCGCGCCCCTACGAGCAGTACTTC. Protein: CASSLMGGPRPYEQYF.

The CDR3 reads CASSEEGLSNQPQHF. The CDR3 DNA sequence: TGTGCCAGCAGTGAGGAGGGCTTGAGCAATCAGCCCCAGCATTTT. The chain carries TRBV6-1 and TRBJ1-5; D is unclear. The CDR3 is 15 residues long. Trimming stripped 3 bases from V and 1 base from J, with 10 bases between. Germline CDR1 is MNHNS and CDR2 is SASEGT.

The V and J genes are TRBV2 and TRBJ2-5; 10 bases fit TRBD1. CDR1 is SNHLY and CDR2 is FYNNEI in the germline V gene. J lost 5 bases, V lost 6 bases, and 3 bases had no gene match. CDR3 length: 13 amino acids. The CDR3 loop reads CASRTGGAETQYF. The CDR3 DNA reads TGTGCCAGCAGGACAGGGGGCGCGGAGACCCAGTACTTC. Complete variable domain (other parts from reference TRBV2 and TRBJ2-5): EPEVTQTPSHQVTQMGQEVILRCVPISNHLYFYWYRQILGQKVEFLVSFYNNEISEKSEIFDDQFSVERPDGSNFTLKIRSTKLEDSAMYFCASRTGGAETQYFGPGTRLLVL.

The rearrangement links TRBV6-5 to TRBJ2-7, with D perhaps TRBD2 (6 bases). Germline lookup yields CDR1 MNHEY and CDR2 SVGAGI. V was trimmed by 6 bases and J by 6 bases, leaving 15 bases between them. CDR3 size: 13 residues. CDR3 nucleotide sequence: TGTGCCAGCAGCGCGGGACTCTCAGTCGAGCAGTACTTC. Encoded protein: CASSAGLSVEQYF.

The gene calls are TRBV18 and TRBJ2-1; 13 bases agree with TRBD2. V lost 0 bases to trimming and J lost 0 bases; unmatched junction nucleotides: 8. The CDR3 spans 20 residues. Germline CDR1 and CDR2: KGHSH and LQKENI. This CDR3 reads CASSPPLGLAGPSSYNEQFF. The CDR3 nucleotides read TGTGCCAGCTCACCACCGTTGGGACTAGCGGGGCCGAGCTCCTACAATGAGCAGTTCTTC. Variable domain in full (rest from reference TRBV18 and TRBJ2-1): NAGVMQNPRHLVRRRGQEARLRCSPMKGHSHVYWYRQLPEEGLKFMVYLQKENIIDESGMPKERFSAEFPKEGPSILRIQQVVRGDSAAYFCASSPPLGLAGPSSYNEQFFGPGTRLTVL.

The J gene is TRBJ1-1, the V gene TRBV7-2; D is unclear. V was cut by 2 bases and J by 1 base, with 11 bases left in between. The CDR3 spans 15 residues. Germline assignment: CDR1 SGHTA and CDR2 FQGNSA. CDR3 DNA sequence: TGTGCCAGCAGCTTACACGGACTCAGGAACACTGAAGCTTTCTTT. Protein product: CASSLHGLRNTEAFF.

The chain carries TRBV7-3 and TRBJ1-2; D perhaps matches TRBD1 (5 bases). V was cut by 5 bases and J by 6 bases, with 19 bases left in between. Per germline, CDR1 SGHTA and CDR2 FQGTGA. CDR3 length: 15 amino acids. The CDR3 nucleotides are TGTGCCAGCAGCCGCGGACCCCCCGGGGGGGATGGCTACACCTTC. Protein sequence: CASSRGPPGGDGYTF.